This T cell receptor beta chain was sequenced in a study of monozygotic twins with inflammatory bowel disease (dated 2019 in TCRdb). Broadly, across the study: In total, about 30 monozygotic twin pairs made up the full study: 19 Danish pairs, all IBD-discordant, plus nine German pairs, of which four were IBD-concordant and five were IBD-discordant. Disease-associated traits were sought mainly through comparisons between IBD patients and their genetically identical healthy co-twins within discordant pairs. Each individual had, on average, about 151 000 unique TCRalpha sequences and 181 000 unique TCRbeta sequences available for analysis.

General findings and caveats noted by the study authors: The analysis was unable to tell different T cell subtypes apart. Compared with healthy twins, IBD patients had fewer clonotypes in common with other individuals, a difference most pronounced in patients showing signs of disease activity. The results gave no support for a single strong signal or clonotype linked to IBD. Repertoire similarity did not differ between concordant and discordant twins, possibly due to limited statistical power. Background noise and inter-individual variability may have been introduced into the repertoires by the differing immunosuppressive treatments among patients. A decrease in TCRbeta repertoire diversity, as measured by inverse Simpson index, was observed in IBD patients compared with their healthy co-twins.

From each donor, an approximately 2.5 ml peripheral blood sample was collected into PAXgene tubes and kept at -80 degrees C. Total RNA was isolated from whole blood with the PAXgene blood miRNA kit on an automated QIAcube, without T cell sorting. Deep TCRalpha and TCRbeta repertoire profiling with unique molecular barcoding was performed on peripheral blood of monozygotic twin pairs concordant or discordant for inflammatory bowel disease. Smoking habits were recorded for all twin pairs, and each individual was classified as a current, former or never smoker. In regard to this clonotype: Its antigen is still unknown.

The library was obtained by 5' RACE. Preparation of each TCR library used approximately 3,700 ng of total RNA. cDNA was synthesized with SMARTScribe reverse transcriptase in eight separate reactions per sample. During cDNA synthesis, template switching was used to introduce unique molecular identifiers that contained a 6-nucleotide sample barcode. Amplification of TCRalpha and TCRbeta cDNA involved two nested PCRs of 16 and 9 cycles, and each PCR was followed by bead purification. Before amplification, cDNA was treated with uracil DNA-glycosylase and purified using the QIAquick PCR purification kit. The second PCR added Illumina TruSeq-compatible adapters along with sample-specific barcodes. TapeStation and Qubit were used to check library quality and concentration, and about 5 ng of each library was pooled. Pooled libraries were sequenced on an Illumina HiSeq2500 single-index Rapid Run with 2 x 100 bp reads and custom sequencing primers. From the authors' description of their analysis: UMI-based consensus assembly with MiGEC version 1.2.6 was used to correct PCR and sequencing errors. MiXCR version 2.1.1 handled V(D)J alignment, clonotype assembly and CDR3 extraction. Normalisation of gene usage, clonotype sharing and MAIT/NKT TCR abundance was achieved by analysing the top 1000, 10 000 and 20 000 clonotypes per sample. Diversity was computed as the inverse Simpson index with the vegan R package after downsampling to 27 000 UMIs. Paired Mann-Whitney U tests were applied to discordant twin pairs, with Benjamini-Hochberg correction for multiple testing. Once TCRdb had reprocessed the reads, it stored one entry per CDR3 protein sequence and supplied no DNA. The V and J calls reflect TCRdb's pipeline rather than the authors' work. This sample's clone table shows about 160,000 distinct CDR3 sequences. More than 2.5% of the sample belongs to the ten largest clones.

CDR1 and CDR2 were assigned from the germline V gene as LGHNA and YNFKEQ. The cysteine opens and the phenylalanine closes a CDR3 of 13 amino acids. The DNA sequence is not available. The chain is made from TRBV4-2 and TRBJ1-1. Sequenced sample: blood. The TCR originated in a human donor with ulcerative colitis or Crohn's disease, or a healthy co-twin of an affected twin (not recorded which). CDR3 protein: CASSPVKGTEAFF.